The clone carrying this TCR beta chain was seen more than once but under ten times. Its target is unknown. An equimolar mix of two oligonucleotides served as the beta constant-region primer for TRBC1 and TRBC2. Nested alpha and beta constant-region primers with the SP2 primer drove four PCR rounds on ligated cDNA. The cDNA 3' end received a ligated single-stranded oligonucleotide carrying the SP2 primer and a 12-nucleotide UMI. TCRdb analysed the UMI-ligation and nested PCR reads with MiXCR anew, one entry per CDR3 protein. The repertoire consists of over 80,000 distinct CDR3 sequences, with around 11% occurring once and the leading ten covering over 0.11%. The data were taken from a study of naive and memory T cell subsets. Study results and caveats: Diversity fell and Gini index rose from naive through CM, EM, EMRA. Especially in CD8 cells, naive repertoires contained a few larger clonotypes, possibly CD45RA-re-expressing memory cells.

This TCR derives from a human donor in good health. Source material: naive CD4+ T cells from blood.

In DNA form, the CDR3 reads TGCAGTGCTAGAGATGGGACTATTATGAACACTGAAGCTTTCTTT. Its translation is CSARDGTIMNTEAFF. This chain connects TRBV20-1 to TRBJ1-1, with D perhaps matching TRBD1 (5 bases). There are 15 residues in the CDR3. Germline V gives CDR1 DFQATT, CDR2 SNEGSKA (reference sequence). Trimming removed 0 bases from V and 0 bases from J, with 11 bases in between.